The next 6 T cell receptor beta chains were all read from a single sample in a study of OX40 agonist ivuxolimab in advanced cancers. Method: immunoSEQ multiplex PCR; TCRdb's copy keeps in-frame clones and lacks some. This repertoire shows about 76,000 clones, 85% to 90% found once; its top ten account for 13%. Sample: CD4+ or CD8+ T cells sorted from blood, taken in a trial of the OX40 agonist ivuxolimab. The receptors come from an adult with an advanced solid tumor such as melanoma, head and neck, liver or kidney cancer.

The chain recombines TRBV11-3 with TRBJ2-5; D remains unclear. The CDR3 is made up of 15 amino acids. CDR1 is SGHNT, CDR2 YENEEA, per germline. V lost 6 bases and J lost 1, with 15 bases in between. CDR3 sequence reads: CASRHRSRSQETQYF. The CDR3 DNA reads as TGTGCCAGCAGACATAGATCTAGAAGCCAAGAGACCCAGTACTTC.

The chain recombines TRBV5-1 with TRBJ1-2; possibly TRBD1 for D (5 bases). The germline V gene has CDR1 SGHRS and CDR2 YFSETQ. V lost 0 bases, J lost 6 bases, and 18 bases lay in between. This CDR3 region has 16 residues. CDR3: CASSLEYAGVPNGYTF. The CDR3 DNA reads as TGCGCCAGCAGCTTGGAATATGCGGGGGTTCCGAATGGCTACACCTTC.

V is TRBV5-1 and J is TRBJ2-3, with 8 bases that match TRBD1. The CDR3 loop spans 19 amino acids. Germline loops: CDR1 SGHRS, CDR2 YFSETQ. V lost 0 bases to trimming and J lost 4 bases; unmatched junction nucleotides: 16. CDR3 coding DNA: TGCGCCAGCAGCTTGGGTACGCTCTACGGACAGGGCGCCCCAGATACGCAGTATTTT. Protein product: CASSLGTLYGQGAPDTQYF.

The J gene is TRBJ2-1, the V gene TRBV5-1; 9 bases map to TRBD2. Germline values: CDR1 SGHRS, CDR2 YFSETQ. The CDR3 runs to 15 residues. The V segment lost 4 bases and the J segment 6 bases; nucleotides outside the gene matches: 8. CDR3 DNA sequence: TGCGCCAGCAGCGGAGTAGCGGGAGAGGTCAATGAGCAGTTCTTC. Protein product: CASSGVAGEVNEQFF. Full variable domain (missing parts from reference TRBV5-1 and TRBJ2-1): KAGVTQTPRYLIKTRGQQVTLSCSPISGHRSVSWYQQTPGQGLQFLFEYFSETQRNKGNFPGRFSGRQFSNSRSEMNVSTLELGDSALYLCASSGVAGEVNEQFFGPGTRLTVL.

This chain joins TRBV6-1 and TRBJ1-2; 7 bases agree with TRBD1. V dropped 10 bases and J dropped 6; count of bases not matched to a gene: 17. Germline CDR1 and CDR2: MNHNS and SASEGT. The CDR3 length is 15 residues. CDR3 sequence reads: CATLPGGQRIDGYTF. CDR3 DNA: TGTGCCACCCTCCCCGGGGGACAGCGGATAGATGGCTACACCTTC.

In DNA, the CDR3 is TGTGCCAGCAGCTTACTAGCGGGAGGGCCTTACGAGCAGTACTTC. As protein: CASSLLAGGPYEQYF. V and J are TRBV6-5 and TRBJ2-7, with 13 bases lining up with TRBD2. Germline V gene data show CDR1 as MNHEY and CDR2 as SVGAGI. The J segment lost 4 bases and the V segment lost 6 bases, leaving 6 bases of the junction unmatched. The CDR3 runs 15 residues.